This T cell receptor (beta chain) was captured by sequencing in a study of T-cell memory formation after mild COVID-19. Background on the study: For the most part, TCR clusters were specific to one donor. General observations from the study: The appearance of some responding clones in pre-infection memory suggested that cross-reactive memory joined.

The CDR3 has 13 amino acids. Trimming removed 5 bases from V and 9 bases from J, with 17 bases in between. Per the germline V gene, CDR1 is DFQATT and CDR2 is SNEGSKA (reference sequence). This clonotype was observed a few times. The antigen is unknown. It was 5'RACE with constant-segment primers that produced the TCR alpha and TCR beta cDNA libraries, which carried sample barcodes and UMIs. TCRdb reprocessed the 5' RACE reads with MiXCR, giving one entry per CDR3 protein. The repertoire holds 150,000 to 200,000 distinct CDR3 sequences, with roughly 31% as singletons. The receptor was isolated from an adult woman who had mild COVID-19 (a few samples of this study predate the infection). Cell type and time point are not known. The gene calls are TRBV20-1 and TRBJ2-1, with D perhaps TRBD1 or TRBD2 (6 bases each). Sequencing was done on a sample of PBMCs or a T cell subset sorted from them (not recorded which). CDR3 DNA sequence: TGCAGTGCTCCCGCTGGGGGGCATGGTGAGCAGTTCTTC. Translating it yields CSAPAGGHGEQFF.